Presented here are 2 T cell receptor beta chains from one specimen sequenced in a study of T cell changes during pregnancy in multiple sclerosis. Some clones are missing from TCRdb's copy, which holds only in-frame ones; the method was immunoSEQ multiplex PCR. The top ten hold 0.29% of the sample, which has more than 60,000 clones, more than 85% seen once. Specimen: CD4+ T cells from peripheral blood mononuclear cells, collected in the third trimester of pregnancy. These receptors came from a female donor in good health, enrolled as a control in a pregnancy study.

The chain couples TRBV6-5 to TRBJ1-1; 10 nucleotides line up with TRBD1. Germline V gene sequence: CDR1 MNHEY, CDR2 SVGAGI. CDR3 length: 14 amino acids. With 5 bases clipped from V and 6 bases from J, the junction kept 6 bases outside the gene matches. CDR3 sequence (DNA): TGTGCCAGCAGTAAGGGACAGGGGAGATCTGAAGCTTTCTTT. It yields the protein CASSKGQGRSEAFF.

This chain links TRBV18 with TRBJ1-1; 9 bases are shared with TRBD1. Trimming at V came to 2 bases and at J to 8 bases, leaving 9 bases not matched to a gene. The CDR3 is made up of 15 amino acids. CDR1 and CDR2 (germline): KGHSH, LQKENI. Written as DNA, the CDR3 is TGTGCCAGCTCACCAAATACCGGGACAGGGCTCGAAGCTTTCTTT. This translates into CASSPNTGTGLEAFF.